These 7 T cell receptor beta chains came from one sample sequenced in a study of T and B cells in COVID-19 patients. TRB rearrangements were amplified by multiplex PCR with BIOMED2 TRB-A/B primers. TCRdb processed the multiplex PCR reads anew with MiXCR; each CDR3 protein has one entry. Of thousands of distinct CDR3 sequences listed, roughly 27% are singletons. Blood genomic DNA input for TRB amplification was about 240-550 ng. The sample consisted of blood. Source of these receptors: a human donor with active COVID-19. The donor label of this sample is uncertain.

There are a few counts of this clonotype. The V call is TRBV6-5, the J call TRBJ1-5, with D unclear. V was pared by 8 bases and J by 2 bases, with 10 bases between. Germline CDR1 is MNHEY and CDR2 is SVGAGI. The CDR3 is 13 amino acids. The CDR3 is CASADRGNQPQHF. DNA for the CDR3: TGTGCCAGCGCCGATAGGGGCAATCAGCCCCAGCATTTT.

This clonotype was seen only a few times. The chain has TRBV12-3 or TRBV12-4 and TRBJ2-3, with 8 bases that match TRBD1. Losses at the gene ends were 6 bases for V and 6 bases for J; bases not matched to a gene: 17. The CDR3 is 17 residues long. CDR3 loop: CASSRVGQGLSGDTQYF. The CDR3 DNA sequence: TGTGCCAGCAGCCGAGTCGGACAGGGCCTCTCGGGGGATACGCAGTATTTT.

In its sample, this clonotype ranks as medium-sized (0.01 to 0.1%). The rearrangement links TRBV19 to TRBJ1-1; tentative D call: TRBD1 (6 bases). The CDR3 is 16 residues long. Germline lookup yields CDR1 LNHDA and CDR2 SQIVND (reference sequence). V was cut by 1 base and J by 10 bases, with 22 bases left in between. The CDR3 is CASSIGRGAPTAPAFF. In DNA form, the CDR3 reads TGTGCCAGTAGTATAGGCAGGGGCGCGCCCACCGCTCCAGCTTTCTTT.

This clonotype was counted only a few times. This chain joins TRBV5-1 and TRBJ1-1; D remains unclear. This CDR3 is 14 amino acids long. V was trimmed by 0 bases and J by 1 base, leaving 7 bases between them. CDR1 is SGHRS and CDR2 is YFSETQ in the germline V gene. The CDR3 reads CASSLEVKNTEAFF. The DNA for the CDR3 is TGCGCCAGCAGCTTGGAGGTAAAGAACACTGAAGCTTTCTTT.

The V call is TRBV5-1, the J call TRBJ1-4; TRBD1 might be the D (5 bases). This CDR3 is built from 17 residues. Germline V gives CDR1 SGHRS, CDR2 YFSETQ. Trimming stripped 0 bases from V and 0 bases from J, with 12 bases between. CDR3 loop: CASSLAGAKATNEKLFF. As DNA, the CDR3 is TGCGCCAGCAGCTTGGCCGGGGCTAAGGCAACTAATGAAAAACTGTTTTTT.

CDR3: CASSYSGGSKINEQFF. Written as DNA, the CDR3 is TGTGCCAGCAGTTACAGTGGAGGGTCCAAAATCAATGAGCAGTTCTTC. The gene calls are TRBV6-2 or TRBV6-3 and TRBJ2-7; possibly TRBD2 for D (6 bases). The tail of the sequence fits TRBJ2-1 better, so the J call may be wrong. The CDR3 is 16 residues long. Germline V gene lookup returns CDR1 MNHEY and CDR2 SVGEGT.

V and J are TRBV14 and TRBJ1-2; tentatively, D is TRBD1 (6 bases). Per the germline V gene, CDR1 is SGHDN and CDR2 is FVKESK. Between the trimmed V and J ends, which lost 1 base and 4 bases, there was a span of 10 bases. The CDR3 has 14 amino acids. CDR3 region: CASSQVRGGYGYTF. In DNA, the CDR3 is TGTGCCAGCAGCCAAGTCCGAGGGGGCTATGGCTACACCTTC.